Presented here are 17 T cell receptor beta chains from one specimen sequenced in a study of cytomegalovirus exposure and HLA in healthy donors. The PCR was carried out with 60 Vbeta primers and 13 Jbeta primers. TCRdb's copy holds only in-frame clones and misses some; the assay was immunoSEQ multiplex PCR. The sample has about 150,000 clones; around 84% are singletons. The source material was PBMCs. These receptors all come from a man younger than 35 in good health and CMV-seronegative.

CDR3 region: CASKTGRRGNEQYF. CDR3 DNA sequence: TGTGCCAGCAAAACGGGGAGGCGAGGGAACGAGCAGTACTTC. The chain links TRBV2 to TRBJ2-7; D is perhaps TRBD2 (6 bases). The V end lost 7 bases, the J end lost 5 bases, and 18 bases lay between the germline ends. The CDR3 has 14 amino acids. Germline loops: CDR1 SNHLY, CDR2 FYNNEI.

The chain uses TRBV9 and TRBJ2-2; 7 bases map to TRBD2. Germline V CDR1 and CDR2: SGDLS, YYNGEE. The CDR3 runs 17 residues. Losses at the gene ends were 1 base for V and 1 base for J; bases not matched to a gene: 7. For the CDR3, the DNA is TGTGCCAGCAGCGTAAAGGCGGGAGTGGAGAACACCGGGGAGCTGTTTTTT. It encodes CASSVKAGVENTGELFF.

The DNA for the CDR3 is TGTGCCAGCAGTCGAACGGGGGGGACCCGAGAGACCCAGTACTTC. Translated: CASSRTGGTRETQYF. This rearrangement joins TRBV28 to TRBJ2-5; 8 bases agree with TRBD2. V dropped 5 bases and J dropped 4; count of bases not matched to a gene: 9. CDR1 and CDR2 (germline): MDHEN, SYDVKM. This CDR3 is 15 amino acids long. Using reference TRBV28 and TRBJ2-5 for the parts outside the CDR3, the full variable domain is DVKVTQSSRYLVKRTGEKVFLECVQDMDHENMFWYRQDPGLGLRLIYFSYDVKMKEKGDIPEGYSVSREKKERFSLILESASTNQTSMYLCASSRTGGTRETQYFGPGTRLLVL.

The chain employs TRBV2 and TRBJ2-5; D is unresolved. Germline V gene data show CDR1 as SNHLY and CDR2 as FYNNEI. Trimming took 2 bases from V and 5 from J, leaving 12 bases between them. The CDR3 extends over 14 amino acids. CDR3 nucleotides: TGTGCCAGCAGTGAAACCCGGTCCGCGGAGACCCAGTACTTC. This gives the protein CASSETRSAETQYF. The full variable domain, completed using reference TRBV2 and TRBJ2-5, is EPEVTQTPSHQVTQMGQEVILRCVPISNHLYFYWYRQILGQKVEFLVSFYNNEISEKSEIFDDQFSVERPDGSNFTLKIRSTKLEDSAMYFCASSETRSAETQYFGPGTRLLVL.

A few counts support this clone. This chain links TRBV2 with TRBJ1-2, with D perhaps matching TRBD1 (6 bases). V lost 7 bases, J lost 4 bases, and 16 bases lay in between. The germline V gene encodes CDR1 SNHLY and CDR2 FYNNEI. The CDR3 has 14 residues. For the CDR3, the DNA is TGTGCCAGCACTTCCACAGGGTACATCTATGGCTACACCTTC. The encoded protein is CASTSTGYIYGYTF.

V and J are TRBV14 and TRBJ2-1; D is uncertain. CDR1 SGHDN and CDR2 FVKESK come from the germline V gene. This CDR3 is built from 16 residues. V shed 1 base and J shed 8 bases, with 18 bases lying between them. The CDR3 is CASSQGGDAVGDEQFF. The CDR3 DNA sequence: TGTGCCAGCAGCCAAGGCGGAGACGCGGTAGGCGATGAGCAGTTCTTC.

CDR3 bases: TGTGCCAGCAGTTTAACAGGCCAGAGCTCCTACAATGAGCAGTTCTTC. It specifies CASSLTGQSSYNEQFF. The genes are TRBV28 and TRBJ2-1, with D perhaps TRBD1 (5 bases). Looked up from germline, CDR1 is MDHEN and CDR2 is SYDVKM. This CDR3 comprises 16 residues. Trimming pared 2 bases from V and 0 bases from J, leaving 11 bases between. Full variable domain (remainder filled in from reference TRBV28 and TRBJ2-1): DVKVTQSSRYLVKRTGEKVFLECVQDMDHENMFWYRQDPGLGLRLIYFSYDVKMKEKGDIPEGYSVSREKKERFSLILESASTNQTSMYLCASSLTGQSSYNEQFFGPGTRLTVL.

This chain links TRBV5-1 with TRBJ2-7, with 8 bases identical to TRBD2. Per the germline V gene, CDR1 is SGHRS and CDR2 is YFSETQ. V gave up 4 bases and J gave up 5 bases; unmatched junction bases: 11. CDR3 length: 15 residues. In DNA, the CDR3 is TGCGCCAGCAGCACCTACCCGGGACTAGTAAACGAGCAGTACTTC. As protein: CASSTYPGLVNEQYF. The full variable domain, in which reference TRBV5-1 and TRBJ2-7 provide the parts outside the CDR3, is KAGVTQTPRYLIKTRGQQVTLSCSPISGHRSVSWYQQTPGQGLQFLFEYFSETQRNKGNFPGRFSGRQFSNSRSEMNVSTLELGDSALYLCASSTYPGLVNEQYFGPGTRLTVT.

The chain recombines TRBV7-9 with TRBJ1-6; D is ambiguous. Per the germline V gene, CDR1 is SEHNR and CDR2 is FQNEAQ (reference sequence). This CDR3 has 12 amino acids. V was pared by 5 bases and J by 13 bases, with 12 bases between. The DNA of the CDR3 is TGTGCCAGCAGCCCGGACCCGGGGCCCCTCCACTTT. It codes for CASSPDPGPLHF.

The chain recombines TRBV9 with TRBJ2-5; maybe TRBD1 (6 bases). Germline assignment: CDR1 SGDLS and CDR2 YYNGEE. V was cut by 0 bases and J by 0 bases, with 12 bases left in between. This CDR3 contains 16 residues. The CDR3 here is CASSVESQGNQETQYF. The CDR3 region has the DNA TGTGCCAGCAGCGTAGAATCACAGGGAAACCAAGAGACCCAGTACTTC.

The J gene is TRBJ2-2, the V gene TRBV19, with 7 bases lining up with TRBD1. Trimming removed 11 bases from V and 1 base from J; junction bases left unmatched: 16. This CDR3 is 17 amino acids long. Germline CDR1 is LNHDA and CDR2 is SQIVND (reference sequence). The DNA of the CDR3 is TGTGCCTCTAAACAGGGGCGAGCGAGGAAGAACACCGGGGAGCTGTTTTTT. Its protein product is CASKQGRARKNTGELFF. Full variable domain (remainder filled in from reference TRBV19 and TRBJ2-2): DGGITQSPKYLFRKEGQNVTLSCEQNLNHDAMYWYRQDPGQGLRLIYYSQIVNDFQKGDIAEGYSVSREKKESFPLTVTSAQKNPTAFYLCASKQGRARKNTGELFFGEGSRLTVL.

The chain couples TRBV19 to TRBJ2-7, with 8 bases identical to TRBD2. Looked up from germline, CDR1 is LNHDA and CDR2 is SQIVND (reference sequence). The CDR3 spans 16 residues. Germline trimming cut 3 bases from V and 3 bases from J; bases unmatched to any gene: 10. CDR3 nucleotides: TGTGCCAGTAGTATGATCGGAGTAGCGGGGAACTACGAGCAGTACTTC. Its translation: CASSMIGVAGNYEQYF.

This clone has a handful of counts. The V gene is TRBV5-6, the J gene TRBJ2-1; D is perhaps TRBD2 (6 bases). V was pared by 3 bases and J by 10 bases, with 23 bases between. The CDR3 is 16 residues long. Germline V gene data show CDR1 as SGHDT and CDR2 as YYEEEE. CDR3 sequence: CASSYLSGRRRGEQFF. As DNA, the CDR3 is TGTGCCAGCAGCTACCTATCAGGGAGGAGGAGGGGAGAGCAGTTCTTC.

The chain carries TRBV28 and TRBJ1-1, with D tentatively TRBD1 (5 bases). This CDR3 is built from 15 residues. Germline CDR1 and CDR2: MDHEN and SYDVKM. The V end was cut by 3 bases, the J end by 5 bases, with 16 bases between. CDR3: CASSLGDSGGTEAFF. CDR3 DNA: TGTGCCAGCAGTTTGGGAGACAGCGGGGGGACTGAAGCTTTCTTT. Drawing the rest from reference TRBV28 and TRBJ1-1, the complete variable domain is DVKVTQSSRYLVKRTGEKVFLECVQDMDHENMFWYRQDPGLGLRLIYFSYDVKMKEKGDIPEGYSVSREKKERFSLILESASTNQTSMYLCASSLGDSGGTEAFFGQGTRLTVV.

CDR3 amino acids: CASSPTRASGDEQFF. Here the CDR3 DNA reads TGCGCCAGCAGCCCCACTCGGGCCAGCGGGGATGAGCAGTTCTTC. The V call is TRBV4-3, the J call TRBJ2-1; 7 bases match TRBD2. CDR3 length: 15 residues. Trimming took 4 bases from V and 8 from J; bases not matched to a gene: 11. Looked up from germline, CDR1 is LGHNA and CDR2 is YSLEER.

J is TRBJ2-3 and V is TRBV28; tentatively, D is TRBD2 (5 bases). This CDR3 has 13 amino acids. V was cut by 4 bases and J by 1 base, with 6 bases left in between. Germline CDR1 MDHEN, CDR2 SYDVKM. The CDR3 nucleotides are TGTGCCAGCAGTTGGACTGGCACAGATACGCAGTATTTT. Encoded protein: CASSWTGTDTQYF. Using reference TRBV28 and TRBJ2-3 for the parts outside the CDR3, the full variable domain is DVKVTQSSRYLVKRTGEKVFLECVQDMDHENMFWYRQDPGLGLRLIYFSYDVKMKEKGDIPEGYSVSREKKERFSLILESASTNQTSMYLCASSWTGTDTQYFGPGTRLTVL.

The chain joins TRBV6-6 to TRBJ2-1; 15 bases match TRBD2. In germline, CDR1 is MNHNY, CDR2 SVGAGI (reference sequence). CDR3 length: 16 amino acids. V lost 5 bases, J lost 9 bases, and 8 bases stayed unmatched. The CDR3 loop is CASSPAGTSGRSEQFF. CDR3 DNA sequence: TGTGCCAGCAGTCCCGCCGGGACTAGCGGGAGGAGTGAGCAGTTCTTC.